The clone carrying this TCR beta chain is identified as hyperexpanded from frequency. Its antigen is not known. This entry is derived from a study of CD8 T cells in cerebrospinal fluid in Alzheimer's disease. Notes on the study in general: Expanded clones of at least 3% were commoner in Alzheimer's patients than healthy subjects.

TCRdb re-called the 10x single-cell sequencing reads; one entry per CDR3 protein, DNA not given. Reported are about 690 distinct CDR3 sequences; the ten largest clones contain 15% to 20%. Germline CDR1 SGHTA, CDR2 FQGNSA. The CDR3 has 13 residues. Sequencing input: cerebrospinal fluid. The chain joins TRBV7-2 to TRBJ2-3. This receptor was identified in a human donor in good health. CDR3 residues: CASSSLVTDTQYF. Filled out from reference TRBV7-2 and TRBJ2-3, the complete variable domain reads GAGVSQSPSNKVTEKGKDVELRCDPISGHTALYWYRQSLGQGLEFLIYFQGNSAPDKSGLPSDRFSAERTGGSVSTLTIQRTQQEDSAVYLCASSSLVTDTQYFGPGTRLTVL.